Below are 15 T cell receptor beta chains sequenced from a single sample in a study of T-cell memory formation after mild COVID-19. TCRdb re-called the 5' RACE reads through MiXCR, storing one row per CDR3 protein. The table has 450,000 or so distinct CDR3 sequences, 20% seen once; the top ten hold 7.5% to 10%. Sequences were obtained from PBMCs or a T cell subset sorted from them (not recorded which). Receptor source: an adult woman who had mild COVID-19 (a few samples of this study predate the infection). Cell type and time point are not known.

The chain links TRBV20-1 to TRBJ2-1; D remains unclear. The CDR3 runs 13 residues. Germline V gives CDR1 DFQATT, CDR2 SNEGSKA (reference sequence). With 6 bases removed from V and 6 bases from J, the gap between germline ends came to 15 bases. As DNA, the CDR3 is TGCAGTGCCCCGAGCTACACCTTCAATGAGCAGTTCTTC. Translating gives CSAPSYTFNEQFF.

This clonotype appeared a few times. V usage is TRBV5-1 and J usage is TRBJ2-7, with D possibly matching TRBD2 (5 bases). The CDR3 has 15 residues. V was clipped by 4 bases and J by 3 bases, with 17 bases between them. The germline V gene has CDR1 SGHRS and CDR2 YFSETQ. CDR3 bases: TGCGCCAGCAGCCTGGGTCCCTCCCGGGACTACGAGCAGTACTTC. Translated, it gives CASSLGPSRDYEQYF. Full variable domain (rest looked up from reference TRBV5-1 and TRBJ2-7): KAGVTQTPRYLIKTRGQQVTLSCSPISGHRSVSWYQQTPGQGLQFLFEYFSETQRNKGNFPGRFSGRQFSNSRSEMNVSTLELGDSALYLCASSLGPSRDYEQYFGPGTRLTVT.

The chain joins TRBV3-1 to TRBJ1-5; 9 nucleotides agree with TRBD1. Germline V gene data show CDR1 as LGHDT and CDR2 as YNNKEL (reference sequence). The CDR3 runs to 15 residues. Trimming cost V 1 base and J 5 bases; bases outside gene matches: 3. The CDR3: CASSQAGQGYQPQHF. CDR3 nucleotide sequence: TGTGCCAGCAGCCAAGCGGGACAGGGATATCAGCCCCAGCATTTT.

The J gene is TRBJ2-1, the V gene TRBV19; 8 nucleotides match TRBD2. The V gene end was trimmed by 1 base and the J gene end by 4 bases; junction bases not matched to a gene: 6. There are 16 residues in the CDR3. The germline V gene encodes CDR1 LNHDA and CDR2 SQIVND (reference sequence). The CDR3 sequence: CASSIGRQRGYNEQFF. The CDR3 DNA is TGTGCCAGTAGTATAGGTCGCCAGCGGGGGTACAATGAGCAGTTCTTC. The full variable domain, in which reference TRBV19 and TRBJ2-1 provide the parts outside the CDR3, is DGGITQSPKYLFRKEGQNVTLSCEQNLNHDAMYWYRQDPGQGLRLIYYSQIVNDFQKGDIAEGYSVSREKKESFPLTVTSAQKNPTAFYLCASSIGRQRGYNEQFFGPGTRLTVL.

CDR3: CASSAGGRTAGYTF. The DNA for the CDR3 is TGTGCCAGCAGCGCAGGGGGTAGGACAGCTGGCTACACCTTC. The rearrangement links TRBV7-8 to TRBJ1-2; 7 nucleotides line up with TRBD1. Germline loops: CDR1 SGHVS, CDR2 FQNEAQ. This CDR3 comprises 14 residues. J lost 7 bases, V lost 5 bases, and 10 bases had no gene match. Variable domain in full (rest from reference TRBV7-8 and TRBJ1-2): GAGVSQSPRYKVAKRGQDVALRCDPISGHVSLFWYQQALGQGPEFLTYFQNEAQLDKSGLPSDRFFAERPEGSVSTLKIQRTQQEDSAVYLCASSAGGRTAGYTFGSGTRLTVV.

The chain uses TRBV5-5 and TRBJ2-1; 8 nucleotides align to TRBD2. CDR1 is SGHKS, CDR2 YYEKEE, per germline (reference sequence). V trimming: 2 bases; J trimming: 2 bases; junction bases outside the gene matches: 3. This CDR3 is built from 15 residues. CDR3: CASSFLAGPYNEQFF. The CDR3, as DNA: TGTGCCAGCAGCTTTCTAGCGGGCCCCTACAATGAGCAGTTCTTC. The variable domain in full, completed from reference TRBV5-5 and TRBJ2-1, reads DAGVTQSPTHLIKTRGQQVTLRCSPISGHKSVSWYQQVLGQGPQFIFQYYEKEERGRGNFPDRFSARQFPNYSSELNVNALLLGDSALYLCASSFLAGPYNEQFFGPGTRLTVL.

The chain has TRBV5-1 and TRBJ2-6, with D unclear. Trimming took 5 bases from V and 0 from J, leaving 6 bases between them. CDR3 size: 14 residues. Germline V gives CDR1 SGHRS, CDR2 YFSETQ. CDR3 DNA: TGCGCCAGCAGATCTACCTCTGGGGCCAACGTCCTGACTTTC. This translates into CASRSTSGANVLTF.

This clonotype showed up just a few times. The rearrangement uses TRBV18 and TRBJ1-5; D is unresolved. Per germline, CDR1 KGHSH and CDR2 LQKENI. V lost 5 bases, J lost 5 bases, and 10 bases lay in between. CDR3 length: 13 amino acids. DNA for the CDR3: TGTGCCAGCTCAGGGGATAGGGATCAGCCCCAGCATTTT. It codes for CASSGDRDQPQHF. Together with reference TRBV18 and TRBJ1-5, the CDR3 gives the full variable domain: NAGVMQNPRHLVRRRGQEARLRCSPMKGHSHVYWYRQLPEEGLKFMVYLQKENIIDESGMPKERFSAEFPKEGPSILRIQQVVRGDSAAYFCASSGDRDQPQHFGDGTRLSIL.

This clonotype has more than one count but fewer than ten. The rearrangement uses TRBV30 and TRBJ1-2; D perhaps matches TRBD1 (5 bases). Between the trimmed V and J ends, which lost 0 bases and 8 bases, there was a span of 13 bases. This CDR3 comprises 13 residues. Germline loops: CDR1 GTSNPN, CDR2 SVGIG (reference sequence). The CDR3 here is CAWSVGTFGGYTF. CDR3 coding DNA: TGTGCCTGGAGTGTCGGGACCTTCGGCGGCTACACCTTC.

This clonotype was recorded a few times. The genes are TRBV6-6 and TRBJ2-1; D is possibly TRBD2 (8 bases). The length of the CDR3 is 15 residues. Trimming removed 7 bases from V and 8 bases from J, with 21 bases in between. The germline V gene has CDR1 MNHNY and CDR2 SVGAGI (reference sequence). The CDR3 DNA sequence: TGTGCCAGCATCCTCGGGGGGGAGGGGGCCGATGAGCAGTTCTTC. Translating gives CASILGGEGADEQFF.

This clonotype came up a few times. The chain uses TRBV7-2 and TRBJ2-1; D gene ambiguous. This CDR3 has 11 residues. V was trimmed by 5 bases and J by 9 bases, leaving 8 bases between them. The germline CDR1 and CDR2 sequences are SGHTA and FQGNSA. In nucleotides, the CDR3 is TGTGCCAGCAGCGCGGTAGGTGAGCAGTTCTTC. Residues: CASSAVGEQFF. The full variable domain, its missing parts supplied by reference TRBV7-2 and TRBJ2-1, is GAGVSQSPSNKVTEKGKDVELRCDPISGHTALYWYRQSLGQGLEFLIYFQGNSAPDKSGLPSDRFSAERTGGSVSTLTIQRTQQEDSAVYLCASSAVGEQFFGPGTRLTVL.

The chain couples TRBV28 to TRBJ2-5; 7 positions match TRBD1. J gave up 5 bases and V 6 bases, and 9 bases lay outside the gene matches. Germline CDR1 and CDR2: MDHEN and SYDVKM. The CDR3 extends over 14 amino acids. For the CDR3, the DNA is TGTGCCAGCAGGCGGACAGGTGGTGGGGAGACCCAGTACTTC. Its translation is CASRRTGGGETQYF. The whole variable domain, filled in from reference TRBV28 and TRBJ2-5, reads DVKVTQSSRYLVKRTGEKVFLECVQDMDHENMFWYRQDPGLGLRLIYFSYDVKMKEKGDIPEGYSVSREKKERFSLILESASTNQTSMYLCASRRTGGGETQYFGPGTRLLVL.

This clonotype showed up just a few times. V and J are TRBV20-1 and TRBJ1-2; D is unresolved. Trimming cost V 3 bases and J 6 bases, with 14 bases left between them. The CDR3 runs to 13 residues. The germline V gene has CDR1 DFQATT and CDR2 SNEGSKA (reference sequence). The CDR3 DNA reads TGCAGTGCTAGTTTGCCAGGATCTCATGGCTACACCTTC. Its translation: CSASLPGSHGYTF.

V gene TRBV5-1 combines with J gene TRBJ1-2; D gene unclear. V dropped 5 bases and J dropped 5 bases, with 10 bases sitting between them. CDR1 and CDR2 (germline): SGHRS, YFSETQ. The CDR3 loop spans 12 amino acids. In DNA form, the CDR3 reads TGCGCCAGCAGTGAGGTGGGGTATGGCTACACCTTC. It codes for CASSEVGYGYTF. The full variable domain, in which reference TRBV5-1 and TRBJ1-2 provide the parts outside the CDR3, is KAGVTQTPRYLIKTRGQQVTLSCSPISGHRSVSWYQQTPGQGLQFLFEYFSETQRNKGNFPGRFSGRQFSNSRSEMNVSTLELGDSALYLCASSEVGYGYTFGSGTRLTVV.

This clonotype showed up just a few times. The V gene is TRBV7-9, the J gene TRBJ1-1; TRBD1 matches at 7 bases. J lost 0 bases, V lost 7 bases, and 2 bases had no gene match. Germline lookup yields CDR1 SEHNR and CDR2 FQNEAQ (reference sequence). The CDR3 loop spans 13 amino acids. The CDR3 DNA is TGTGCCAGCATCGGGACAGTGAACACTGAAGCTTTCTTT. Translating it yields CASIGTVNTEAFF.